The present entry profiles one T cell receptor (beta chain) with its context. The antigen is undetermined. The RNA input was roughly 0.45 to 1 ug, and it was reverse transcribed with random hexamers. The TCR beta CDR3 was amplified by immunoSEQ multiplex PCR across 54 Vbeta, 13 Jbeta. MiXCR was run by TCRdb on the immunoSEQ multiplex PCR reads, yielding one entry per CDR3 protein. Counted here are 200,000 to 250,000 distinct CDR3 sequences, about 95% occurring once; the ten biggest clones make up 0.075% to 0.095%. The data were obtained in a study of CD8 T cells in Susac syndrome. Study-wide points: It was acknowledged in the study that its TCR sequencing and HLA analysis involved a relatively small number of individuals.

TCR beta was sequenced from blood CD8+ and CD4+ T cells. TEMRA cells were FACS-enriched, unlike CD8+ and CD4+ T cells, which were negatively isolated. This CDR3 spans 15 amino acids. CDR1 is MGHRA and CDR2 is YSYEKL in the germline V gene. Trimming left V 1 base short and J 5 bases short, with 12 bases between. This chain joins TRBV4-1 and TRBJ1-5; tentative D call: TRBD1 (5 bases). This sequence originates from a human donor with multiple sclerosis. Sequenced sample: CD4+ T cells from PBMCs. The chain's CDR3 is CASSQVAGPHQPQHF. DNA for the CDR3: TGCGCCAGCAGCCAAGTGGCGGGACCTCATCAGCCCCAGCATTTT.